Sequencing of this T cell receptor beta chain was carried out in a study of response to subunit inactivated influenza vaccine. The CDR3 has 13 amino acids. V was clipped by 3 bases and J by 11 bases; unmatched bases: 9. From germline, CDR1 is MNHEY and CDR2 SVGAGI. Overall study findings and caveats: Seasonal influenza vaccination, on each occasion, was suggested by the authors to recruit few new T cells.

This clonotype was counted ten times or more. Its antigen is still unknown. TCRdb recomputed calls from the RT-PCR reads with MiXCR, one row per CDR3 protein. The sample includes hundreds of thousands of distinct CDR3 sequences, approximately 10% of them seen just once. The sequence came from a man over 45 who received an inactivated influenza vaccine. The sample consisted of PBMCs from blood, taken roughly 46 days after vaccination. The chain links TRBV6-5 to TRBJ2-7; 8 bases are a match to TRBD1. The CDR3 DNA is TGTGCCAGCAGTTATCCCGGACAGGGATGGGAGTACTTC. This encodes CASSYPGQGWEYF.